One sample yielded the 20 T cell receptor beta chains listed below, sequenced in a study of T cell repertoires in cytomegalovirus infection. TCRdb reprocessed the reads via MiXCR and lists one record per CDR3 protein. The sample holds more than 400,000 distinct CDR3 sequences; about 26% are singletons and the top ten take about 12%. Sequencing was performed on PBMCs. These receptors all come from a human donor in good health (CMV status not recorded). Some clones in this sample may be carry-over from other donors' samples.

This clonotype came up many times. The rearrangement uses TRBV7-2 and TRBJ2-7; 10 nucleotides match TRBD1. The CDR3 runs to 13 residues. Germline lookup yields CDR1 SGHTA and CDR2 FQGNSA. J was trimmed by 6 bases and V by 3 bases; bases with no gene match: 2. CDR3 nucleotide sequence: TGTGCCAGCAGCTTGACAGGGGGCTTCGAGCAGTACGTC. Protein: CASSLTGGFEQYV.

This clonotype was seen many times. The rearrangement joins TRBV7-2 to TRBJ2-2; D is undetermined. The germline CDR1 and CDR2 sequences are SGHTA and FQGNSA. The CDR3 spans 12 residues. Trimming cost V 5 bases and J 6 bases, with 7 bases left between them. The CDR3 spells CASSPRAGELFF. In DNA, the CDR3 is TGTGCCAGCAGCCCACGGGCCGGGGAGCTGTTTTTT.

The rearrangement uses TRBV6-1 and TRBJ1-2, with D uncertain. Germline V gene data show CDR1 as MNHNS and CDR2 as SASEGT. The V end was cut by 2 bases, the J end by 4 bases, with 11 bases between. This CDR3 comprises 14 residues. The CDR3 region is CASSESASLYGYTF. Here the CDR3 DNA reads TGTGCCAGCAGTGAATCCGCCAGTCTCTATGGCTACACCTTC.

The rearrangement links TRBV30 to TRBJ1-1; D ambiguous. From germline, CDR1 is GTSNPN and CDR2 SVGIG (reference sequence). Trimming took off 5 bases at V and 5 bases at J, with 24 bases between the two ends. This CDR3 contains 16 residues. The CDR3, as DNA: TGTGCCTGGGGGAACTTTGGACCTTCCCTCGGAACTGAAGCTTTCTTT. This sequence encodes CAWGNFGPSLGTEAFF.

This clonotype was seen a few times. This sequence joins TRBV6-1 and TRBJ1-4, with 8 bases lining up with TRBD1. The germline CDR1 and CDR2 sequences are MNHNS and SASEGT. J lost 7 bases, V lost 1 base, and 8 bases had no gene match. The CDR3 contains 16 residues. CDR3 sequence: CASSEVLGTGGEKLFF. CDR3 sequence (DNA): TGTGCCAGCAGTGAAGTCTTGGGGACAGGTGGTGAAAAACTGTTTTTT.

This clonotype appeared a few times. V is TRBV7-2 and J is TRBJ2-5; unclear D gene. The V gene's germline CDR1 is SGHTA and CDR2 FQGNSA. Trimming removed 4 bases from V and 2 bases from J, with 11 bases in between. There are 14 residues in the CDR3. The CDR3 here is CASSSSPLQETQYF. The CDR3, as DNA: TGTGCCAGCAGCTCTTCCCCCCTACAAGAGACCCAGTACTTC.

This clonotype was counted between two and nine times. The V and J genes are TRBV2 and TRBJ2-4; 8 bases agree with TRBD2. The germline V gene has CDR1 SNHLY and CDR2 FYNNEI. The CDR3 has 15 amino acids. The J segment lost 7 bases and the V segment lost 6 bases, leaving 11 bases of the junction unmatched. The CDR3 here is CASSPVAGQANIQYF. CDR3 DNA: TGTGCCAGCAGCCCCGTAGCGGGGCAGGCGAACATTCAGTACTTC.

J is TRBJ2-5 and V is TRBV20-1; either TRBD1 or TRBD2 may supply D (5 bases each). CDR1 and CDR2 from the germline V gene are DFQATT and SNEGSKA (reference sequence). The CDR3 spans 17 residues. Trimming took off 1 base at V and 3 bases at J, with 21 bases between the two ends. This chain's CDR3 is CSARAPQGARLKETQYF. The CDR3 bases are TGCAGTGCTAGAGCACCTCAGGGAGCCCGGCTCAAAGAGACCCAGTACTTC.

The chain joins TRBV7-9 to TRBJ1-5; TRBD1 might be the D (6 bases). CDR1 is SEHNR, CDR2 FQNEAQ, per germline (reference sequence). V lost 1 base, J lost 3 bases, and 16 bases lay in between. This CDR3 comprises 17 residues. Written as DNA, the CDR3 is TGTGCCAGCAGCTTAGGGGGGGGGCAGGGCCACAATCAGCCCCAGCATTTT. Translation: CASSLGGGQGHNQPQHF.

CDR3 protein: CASTEGLAGPEDYEQYF. CDR3 nucleotide sequence: TGTGCCAGCACCGAGGGACTAGCGGGACCTGAAGATTACGAGCAGTACTTC. The chain recombines TRBV7-9 with TRBJ2-7; 13 bases map to TRBD2. In germline, CDR1 is SEHNR, CDR2 FQNEAQ (reference sequence). This CDR3 is built from 17 residues. The V gene end was trimmed by 7 bases and the J gene end by 4 bases; junction bases not matched to a gene: 13.

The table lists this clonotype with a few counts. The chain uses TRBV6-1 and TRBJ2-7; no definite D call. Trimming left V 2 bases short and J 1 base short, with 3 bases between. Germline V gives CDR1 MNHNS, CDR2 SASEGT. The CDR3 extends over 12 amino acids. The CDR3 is CASSEQSYEQYF. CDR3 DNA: TGTGCCAGCAGTGAACAGTCCTACGAGCAGTACTTC.

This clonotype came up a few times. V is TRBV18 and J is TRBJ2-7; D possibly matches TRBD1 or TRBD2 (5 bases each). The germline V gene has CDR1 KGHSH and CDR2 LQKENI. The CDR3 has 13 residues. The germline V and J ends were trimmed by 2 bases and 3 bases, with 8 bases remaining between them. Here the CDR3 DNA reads TGTGCCAGCTCACCAGGGGGAAGCTACGAGCAGTACGTC. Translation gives CASSPGGSYEQYV.

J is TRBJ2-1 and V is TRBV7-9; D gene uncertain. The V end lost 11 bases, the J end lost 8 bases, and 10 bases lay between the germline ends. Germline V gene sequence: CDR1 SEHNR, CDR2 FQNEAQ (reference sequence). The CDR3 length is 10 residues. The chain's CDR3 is CALLGDEQFF. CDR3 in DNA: TGTGCCCTATTGGGTGATGAGCAGTTCTTC.

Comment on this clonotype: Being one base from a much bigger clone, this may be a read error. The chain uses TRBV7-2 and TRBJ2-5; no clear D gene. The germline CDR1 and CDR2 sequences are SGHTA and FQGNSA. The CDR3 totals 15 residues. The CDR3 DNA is TGTGCCGGCAGCTTATTTCGGTTTATTGGGGAGACCCAGTACTTC. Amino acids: CAGSLFRFIGETQYF.

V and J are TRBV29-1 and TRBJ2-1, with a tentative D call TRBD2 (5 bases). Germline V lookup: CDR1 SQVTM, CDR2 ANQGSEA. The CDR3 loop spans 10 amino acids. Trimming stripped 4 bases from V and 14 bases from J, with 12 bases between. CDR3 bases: TGCAGCGTTGGAACTAGTAGAAAGTTCTTC. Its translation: CSVGTSRKFF.

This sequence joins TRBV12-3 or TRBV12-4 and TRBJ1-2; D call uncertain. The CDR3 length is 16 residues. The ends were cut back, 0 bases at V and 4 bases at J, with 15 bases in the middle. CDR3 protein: CASSLARTATGYGYTF. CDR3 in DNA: TGTGCCAGCAGTTTAGCCCGGACGGCTACGGGCTATGGCTACACCTTC.

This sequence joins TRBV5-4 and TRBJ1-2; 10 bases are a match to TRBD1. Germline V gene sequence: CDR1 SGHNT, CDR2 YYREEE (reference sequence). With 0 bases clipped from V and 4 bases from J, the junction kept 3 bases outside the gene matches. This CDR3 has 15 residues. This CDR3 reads CASSLGRTGGYGYTF. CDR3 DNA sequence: TGTGCCAGCAGCTTGGGACGGACAGGGGGCTATGGCTACACCTTC.

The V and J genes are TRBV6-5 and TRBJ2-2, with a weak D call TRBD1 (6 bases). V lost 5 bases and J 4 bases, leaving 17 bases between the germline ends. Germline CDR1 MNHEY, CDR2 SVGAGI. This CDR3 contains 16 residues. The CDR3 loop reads CASSPSDRSGTGELFF. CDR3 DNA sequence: TGTGCCAGCAGTCCCTCCGACAGGTCTGGCACCGGGGAGCTGTTTTTT.

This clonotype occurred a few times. CDR3 bases: TGCGCCAGCAGCCAAGATTACAGCGGGAGGGCCCAGTACTTC. Protein: CASSQDYSGRAQYF. V gene TRBV4-3 combines with J gene TRBJ2-5, with TRBD2 matching 10 bases. Germline assignment: CDR1 LGHNA and CDR2 YSLEER. V dropped 0 bases and J dropped 9; count of bases not matched to a gene: 4. The CDR3 runs to 14 residues.

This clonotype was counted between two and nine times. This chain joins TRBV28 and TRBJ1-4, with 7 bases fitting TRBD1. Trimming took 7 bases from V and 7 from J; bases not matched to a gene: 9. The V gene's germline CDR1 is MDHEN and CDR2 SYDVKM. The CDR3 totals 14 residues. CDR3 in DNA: TGTGCCAGCATCAAGGGGGCCTTGAGTGAAAAACTGTTTTTT. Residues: CASIKGALSEKLFF.